In this sample, the clone carrying this T cell receptor (beta chain) turned up a few times. These data come from a study of blood T cell repertoires in COVID-19. Across the study: From the United States, Italy and Spain came samples of acute and convalescent COVID-19. The cDNA or gDNA used as material had been derived from T cells, B-cell-depleted T cells, or PBMCs.

Original handling: Amplification from reference gene primers served as the basis for estimated nucleated cell counts. Data came from immunoSEQ multiplex PCR; TCRdb stores just in-frame clones and leaves some out. The D gene and trimming were derived from the DNA, and the V and J assignments and clone size from that table. The data show roughly 59,000 clones, with 65% to 85% seen just once and around 6.4% held by the top ten. Trimming took 6 bases from V and 2 from J; bases not matched to a gene: 9. CDR1 and CDR2 (germline): MNHEY, SMNVEV (reference sequence). The CDR3 extends over 15 amino acids. The chain combines TRBV27 with TRBJ1-2; TRBD1 matches 7 bases. This TCR came from a woman aged 45-65 years with active or convalescent COVID-19. Input material: peripheral blood. CDR3 nucleotide sequence: TGTGCCAGCAGGCGTATACCGACAGGGAACTATGGCTACACCTTC. The encoded protein is CASRRIPTGNYGYTF.